These T cell receptor beta chains were read from a single sample in a study of blood T cell repertoires in COVID-19. Profiling relied on immunoSEQ multiplex PCR, and the TCRdb table lists in-frame clones only, not all of them. In the table there are some 85,000 clones, more than 65% of which are singletons. The sequenced material came from peripheral blood. These receptors were obtained from a man in his sixties or seventies with COVID-19, enrolled during active disease. Each CDR3 is given without its conserved first and last residue.

v_gene: TRBV7-2; j_gene: TRBJ1-6; CDR3aa: ASSLAGQTNSPLH
v_gene: TRBV6-5; j_gene: TRBJ1-2; CDR3aa: ATRGSGLYGYT
v_gene: TRBV2; j_gene: TRBJ1-1; CDR3aa: ASKEGSEAF
v_gene: TRBV6-5; j_gene: TRBJ1-4; CDR3aa: ASRTTGGGNEKLF
v_gene: TRBV6-2/TRBV6-3; j_gene: TRBJ2-2; CDR3aa: ASSHRQGANTGELF
v_gene: TRBV6-2/TRBV6-3; j_gene: TRBJ1-5; CDR3aa: ASSGGGDQPQH
v_gene: TRBV3-1/TRBV3-2; j_gene: TRBJ1-2; CDR3aa: ASSQEETAYYGYT
v_gene: TRBV7-9; j_gene: TRBJ2-1; CDR3aa: ASSPTGDSNNEQF
v_gene: TRBV2; j_gene: TRBJ2-2; CDR3aa: ASSWTANTGELF
v_gene: TRBV27; j_gene: TRBJ1-2; CDR3aa: ASSPESGTGGGYGYT
v_gene: TRBV7-2; j_gene: TRBJ1-6; CDR3aa: ASSTTGGANSPLH
v_gene: TRBV27; j_gene: TRBJ2-2; CDR3aa: ASSSFGHLNTGELF
v_gene: TRBV28; j_gene: TRBJ2-5; CDR3aa: ASSELAGGRGETQY
v_gene: TRBV11-3; j_gene: TRBJ1-1; CDR3aa: ASSLSGQMNTEAF
v_gene: TRBV7-9; j_gene: TRBJ2-5; CDR3aa: ASSLDRGQETQY
v_gene: TRBV3-1/TRBV3-2; j_gene: TRBJ2-1; CDR3aa: ASGRLGPYNEQF
v_gene: TRBV5-1; j_gene: TRBJ2-7; CDR3aa: ASSLARGSYEQY
v_gene: TRBV5-5; j_gene: TRBJ2-2; CDR3aa: ASSSPTGPGELF
v_gene: TRBV19; j_gene: TRBJ2-3; CDR3aa: ASSITRRNTQY
v_gene: TRBV5-1; j_gene: TRBJ2-2; CDR3aa: ASSWTGTNTGELF
v_gene: TRBV28; j_gene: TRBJ1-2; CDR3aa: ASSFGGGLYGYT
v_gene: TRBV7-8; j_gene: TRBJ2-7; CDR3aa: ASSRRVDYEQY
v_gene: TRBV7-2; j_gene: TRBJ2-5; CDR3aa: ASSSKAGRETQY
v_gene: TRBV9; j_gene: TRBJ2-3; CDR3aa: ASSVGLGDRGTDTQY
v_gene: TRBV19; j_gene: TRBJ1-3; CDR3aa: ATLGGLHSGNTIY
v_gene: TRBV20-1; j_gene: TRBJ2-3; CDR3aa: SASPAGGYTDTQY